What follows are 8 T cell receptor beta chains derived from one specimen sequenced in a study of blood T cell repertoires in COVID-19. Some clones are missing from TCRdb's copy, which holds only in-frame ones; the method was immunoSEQ multiplex PCR. The table includes 350,000 or so clones, approximately 90% detected once. Sequencing was done on a sample of peripheral blood. These receptor sequences come from an older woman with COVID-19, enrolled during active disease.

This clone was counted a single time. The rearrangement uses TRBV29-1 and TRBJ1-1; no definite D call. With 7 bases removed from V and 5 bases from J, the gap between germline ends came to 11 bases. Germline loops: CDR1 SQVTM, CDR2 ANQGSEA. The CDR3 loop spans 11 amino acids. CDR3 sequence reads: CSAQVGTEAFF. The CDR3 DNA reads as TGCAGCGCCCAGGTTGGAACTGAAGCTTTCTTT.

In this sample, this clone turned up a few times. The chain joins TRBV11-2 to TRBJ2-7, with 8 bases that match TRBD2. V was pared by 5 bases and J by 2 bases, with 8 bases of the junction left unmatched. Germline assignment: CDR1 SGHAT and CDR2 FQNNGV. The CDR3 is made up of 15 amino acids. CDR3 in DNA: TGTGCCAGCAGCGATAGAGCGGGGGCAGCCTACGAGCAGTACTTC. This translates into CASSDRAGAAYEQYF.

This clone has a single count. The gene calls are TRBV5-1 and TRBJ2-2; 14 positions agree with TRBD2. The CDR3 is 17 amino acids. Germline V gene lookup returns CDR1 SGHRS and CDR2 YFSETQ. J gave up 3 bases and V 4 bases, and 5 bases lay outside the gene matches. CDR3 sequence reads: CASSLPGLAGDTGELFF. The DNA of the CDR3 is TGCGCCAGCAGCCTACCGGGACTAGCGGGGGACACCGGGGAGCTGTTTTTT.

The gene calls are TRBV7-7 and TRBJ2-5; 9 bases line up with TRBD1. Germline V gene data show CDR1 as SSHAT and CDR2 as FNYEAQ (reference sequence). The CDR3 runs to 14 residues. Germline trimming cut 5 bases from V and 4 bases from J; bases unmatched to any gene: 5. The chain's CDR3 is CASSATGGSETQYF. CDR3 bases: TGTGCCAGCAGCGCCACAGGGGGCTCAGAGACCCAGTACTTC.

The chain employs TRBV5-1 and TRBJ1-1, with 7 nucleotides matching TRBD1. With 6 bases clipped from V and 1 base from J, the junction kept 12 bases outside the gene matches. Germline V lookup: CDR1 SGHRS, CDR2 YFSETQ. This CDR3 has 16 residues. CDR3 residues: CASTLTGTERNTEAFF. CDR3 bases: TGCGCCAGCACCTTAACCGGGACAGAAAGGAACACTGAAGCTTTCTTT.

This sequence joins TRBV6-6 and TRBJ1-2; 7 nucleotides line up with TRBD1. The CDR3 has 14 residues. The V segment lost 10 bases and the J segment 3 bases; nucleotides outside the gene matches: 11. Germline V CDR1 and CDR2: MNHNY, SVGAGI (reference sequence). CDR3 sequence (DNA): TGTGCCACCTCCTGGGACGGGACAGACTATGGCTACACCTTC. It specifies CATSWDGTDYGYTF.

The chain employs TRBV6-5 and TRBJ1-3; a weak D match, TRBD1 (6 bases). CDR1 is MNHEY, CDR2 SVGAGI, per germline. V shed 2 bases and J shed 1 base, with 12 bases lying between them. This CDR3 is built from 16 residues. This CDR3 reads CASSYTYGTSGNTIYF. The CDR3, as DNA: TGTGCCAGCAGTTACACATACGGGACATCTGGAAACACCATATATTTT.

The chain uses TRBV28 and TRBJ1-1; D might be TRBD1 (5 bases). The CDR3 runs to 14 residues. Germline assignment: CDR1 MDHEN and CDR2 SYDVKM. Trimming took off 6 bases at V and 4 bases at J, with 15 bases between the two ends. This CDR3 is CASSDRARVTEAFF. The CDR3 DNA reads as TGTGCCAGCAGCGATAGGGCCAGGGTCACTGAAGCTTTCTTT.